A single sample is the source of the 22 T cell receptor beta chains below, sequenced in a study of blood T cell repertoires in COVID-19. TCRdb's table, derived via immunoSEQ multiplex PCR, lists solely in-frame clones and lacks some. The sample has about 150,000 clones, around 83% seen once; the top ten hold just over 9.5%. The sample was peripheral blood. Source of these receptors: a woman aged 45-65 years with acute or convalescent COVID-19.

This CDR3 is CARSLGRDSPLHF. The CDR3 DNA follows: TGTGCCAGAAGCTTGGGTAGAGATTCACCCCTCCACTTT. V is TRBV5-3 and J is TRBJ1-6; unclear D gene. TRBV5-3 is placed among ORFs of uncertain function. V lost 0 bases, J lost 8 bases, and 6 bases lay in between. The CDR3 runs to 13 residues.

The V call is TRBV7-9, the J call TRBJ1-2; D remains unclear. Per germline, CDR1 SEHNR and CDR2 FQNEAQ (reference sequence). The CDR3 extends over 12 amino acids. The ends were cut back, 1 base at V and 4 bases at J, with 4 bases in the middle. The chain's CDR3 is CASSLVSYGYTF. DNA for the CDR3: TGTGCCAGCAGCTTAGTTAGCTATGGCTACACCTTC.

V gene TRBV6-1 combines with J gene TRBJ2-3, with 7 bases fitting TRBD2. This CDR3 contains 17 residues. V dropped 2 bases and J dropped 7; count of bases not matched to a gene: 15. Germline CDR1 reads MNHNS; CDR2 reads SASEGT. The CDR3 bases are TGTGCCAGCAGTGAAAGGTCTGGAGCGGGGAGGCCCAATACGCAGTATTTT. Residues: CASSERSGAGRPNTQYF.

The chain uses TRBV28 and TRBJ2-3, with 13 nucleotides matching TRBD2. The CDR3 is 15 residues long. Germline CDR1 and CDR2: MDHEN and SYDVKM. Trimming removed 5 bases from V and 4 bases from J; junction bases left unmatched: 3. The CDR3: CASSELAGGSDTQYF. CDR3 DNA sequence: TGTGCCAGCAGTGAACTAGCGGGAGGGTCAGATACGCAGTATTTT.

The chain is built from TRBV28 and TRBJ2-7; 9 bases align to TRBD2. The CDR3 sequence is 15 residues long. Germline V lookup: CDR1 MDHEN, CDR2 SYDVKM. Trimming at V came to 1 base and at J to 6 bases, leaving 7 bases not matched to a gene. The CDR3: CASSLFLAGVGEQYF. CDR3 DNA sequence: TGTGCCAGCAGTTTATTTTTAGCGGGAGTTGGCGAGCAGTACTTC.

The rearrangement joins TRBV24-1 to TRBJ1-5; no clear D gene. Germline lookup yields CDR1 KGHDR and CDR2 SFDVKD. The CDR3 length is 14 residues. Trimming cost V 1 base and J 4 bases, with 7 bases left between them. The CDR3 here is CATSDFNSNQPQHF. The CDR3 DNA reads as TGTGCCACCAGTGATTTTAACAGTAATCAGCCCCAGCATTTT.

The chain joins TRBV5-8 to TRBJ2-5; D possibly corresponds to TRBD1 (5 bases). The CDR3 sequence is 13 residues long. Germline V lookup: CDR1 SGHTS, CDR2 YDEGEE. V lost 0 bases and J lost 3, with 6 bases in between. CDR3 nucleotides: TGTGCCAGCAGCTTGGGACAGAAAGAGACCCAGTACTTC. This translates into CASSLGQKETQYF.

The V call is TRBV18, the J call TRBJ1-6; 7 bases agree with TRBD1. CDR1 is KGHSH and CDR2 is LQKENI in the germline V gene. With 5 bases clipped from V and 5 bases from J, the junction kept 0 bases outside the gene matches. The CDR3 has 13 residues. Here the CDR3 DNA reads TGTGCCAGCTCAGGACAGGATAATTCACCCCTCCACTTT. Its translation: CASSGQDNSPLHF.

The V gene is TRBV6-2 or TRBV6-3, the J gene TRBJ2-3; 8 bases are a match to TRBD2. Trimming cost V 5 bases and J 8 bases; bases outside gene matches: 6. This CDR3 region has 13 residues. The germline V gene encodes CDR1 MNHEY and CDR2 SVGEGT. CDR3 nucleotides: TGTGCCAGCAGTCCCGGGGGGGCGGGTACGCAGTATTTT. This sequence encodes CASSPGGAGTQYF.

The chain couples TRBV5-4 to TRBJ2-7; 10 nucleotides align to TRBD2. The length of the CDR3 is 16 residues. Per the germline V gene, CDR1 is SGHNT and CDR2 is YYREEE (reference sequence). V dropped 4 bases and J dropped 3; count of bases not matched to a gene: 10. The CDR3, as DNA: TGTGCCAGCAGCCCTGCCGAGCGGGGGGGTGGCTACGAGCAGTACTTC. This encodes CASSPAERGGGYEQYF.

This clone was counted a single time. The chain links TRBV7-3 to TRBJ2-1; D is perhaps TRBD1 (5 bases). CDR3 length: 15 amino acids. Germline V gene data show CDR1 as SGHTA and CDR2 as FQGTGA. The V end was cut by 5 bases, the J end by 2 bases, with 13 bases between. CDR3 sequence: CASSKTVGPYNEQFF. The CDR3 DNA reads as TGTGCCAGCAGCAAGACAGTGGGGCCCTACAATGAGCAGTTCTTC. Using reference TRBV7-3 and TRBJ2-1 for the parts outside the CDR3, the full variable domain is GAGVSQTPSNKVTEKGKYVELRCDPISGHTALYWYRQSLGQGPEFLIYFQGTGAADDSGLPNDRFFAVRPEGSVSTLKIQRTERGDSAVYLCASSKTVGPYNEQFFGPGTRLTVL.

This clone was recorded only once. This rearrangement joins TRBV4-1 to TRBJ2-3, with D maybe TRBD2 (6 bases). The CDR3 loop spans 15 amino acids. Germline V gene sequence: CDR1 MGHRA, CDR2 YSYEKL. V dropped 3 bases and J dropped 5 bases, with 15 bases sitting between them. The CDR3 DNA is TGCGCCAGCAGCCAGACTCCGACTAGTCAAGATACGCAGTATTTT. This encodes CASSQTPTSQDTQYF.

The V call is TRBV2, the J call TRBJ2-7, with a possible D match to TRBD2 (6 bases). Germline V lookup: CDR1 SNHLY, CDR2 FYNNEI. The CDR3 runs 12 residues. Trimming took 9 bases from V and 0 from J, leaving 9 bases between them. The CDR3 DNA reads TGTGCCAGAGGGGACTTCTCCTACGAGCAGTACTTC. It specifies CARGDFSYEQYF.

This clone was detected only once. The genes are TRBV15 and TRBJ1-5; D gene ambiguous. The CDR3 is made up of 14 amino acids. V was cut by 0 bases and J by 4 bases, with 7 bases left in between. The germline gives CDR1 LNHNV, CDR2 YYDKDF (reference sequence). CDR3 coding DNA: TGTGCCACCAGCAGAGATCGAGAGAATCAGCCCCAGCATTTT. This encodes CATSRDRENQPQHF.

Notes on this clone: This specimen includes other DNA sequences encoding the same CDR3. The V gene is TRBV5-4, the J gene TRBJ2-1, with 10 bases that match TRBD1. CDR3 size: 15 residues. The germline V gene encodes CDR1 SGHNT and CDR2 YYREEE (reference sequence). V gave up 4 bases and J gave up 6 bases; unmatched junction bases: 7. CDR3 sequence reads: CASSPDRGRGNEQFF. The CDR3 DNA reads TGTGCCAGCAGCCCTGACAGGGGGCGAGGCAATGAGCAGTTCTTC.

The chain combines TRBV29-1 with TRBJ1-4; D call uncertain. With 4 bases removed from V and 0 bases from J, the gap between germline ends came to 15 bases. This CDR3 is 16 amino acids long. The V gene's germline CDR1 is SQVTM and CDR2 ANQGSEA. In DNA, the CDR3 is TGCAGCGTTGCCGAAAACTGGTTGGCAACTAATGAAAAACTGTTTTTT. Its translation: CSVAENWLATNEKLFF.

The chain couples TRBV5-6 to TRBJ1-5; D perhaps matches TRBD1 (6 bases). Deletions cut 2 bases from V and 3 bases from J, with 12 bases between. The CDR3 length is 15 residues. Germline V gives CDR1 SGHDT, CDR2 YYEEEE. The CDR3 protein is CASSFTGRYNQPQHF. The DNA for the CDR3 is TGTGCCAGCAGCTTTACAGGGCGTTACAATCAGCCCCAGCATTTT.

The V gene is TRBV5-8, the J gene TRBJ2-4; 8 nucleotides match TRBD2. This CDR3 contains 14 residues. CDR1 and CDR2 (germline): SGHTS, YDEGEE. V shed 5 bases, J shed 7 bases, and the junction held 8 bases outside the gene matches. The CDR3 sequence is CASSNSAGVNIQYF. The CDR3 region has the DNA TGTGCCAGCAGTAACTCAGCGGGAGTGAACATTCAGTACTTC.

The V and J genes are TRBV27 and TRBJ2-3; no clear D gene. V shed 8 bases and J shed 2 bases, with 5 bases lying between them. The germline V gene has CDR1 MNHEY and CDR2 SMNVEV (reference sequence). This CDR3 has 11 residues. The CDR3 DNA is TGTGCCAGCCCAGTCACAGATACGCAGTATTTT. As protein: CASPVTDTQYF.

V usage is TRBV2 and J usage is TRBJ2-3; 7 nucleotides agree with TRBD1. Germline CDR1 and CDR2: SNHLY and FYNNEI. V shed 5 bases, J shed 1 base, and the junction held 3 bases outside the gene matches. The CDR3 spans 14 residues. The CDR3 coding sequence is TGTGCCAGCAGTTACGGACAGGGCACAGATACGCAGTATTTT. Its translation is CASSYGQGTDTQYF. Looking up the rest from reference TRBV2 and TRBJ2-3 gives the full variable domain: EPEVTQTPSHQVTQMGQEVILRCVPISNHLYFYWYRQILGQKVEFLVSFYNNEISEKSEIFDDQFSVERPDGSNFTLKIRSTKLEDSAMYFCASSYGQGTDTQYFGPGTRLTVL.

The chain uses TRBV28 and TRBJ2-7, with 7 positions matching TRBD1. With V trimmed by 6 bases and J by 1 base, 3 bases remained unmatched. Germline V gene data show CDR1 as MDHEN and CDR2 as SYDVKM. The CDR3 is 13 amino acids. CDR3 DNA: TGTGCCAGCAGCCCGGGACAGTCCTACGAGCAGTACTTC. Translating it yields CASSPGQSYEQYF.

The rearrangement links TRBV18 to TRBJ2-7; TRBD1 matches at 9 bases. V was pared by 3 bases and J by 6 bases, with 3 bases of the junction left unmatched. CDR1 KGHSH and CDR2 LQKENI come from the germline V gene. The CDR3 covers 13 residues. CDR3 amino acids: CASSPGTGSEQYF. The CDR3 coding sequence is TGTGCCAGCTCACCCGGGACAGGGAGCGAGCAGTACTTC.